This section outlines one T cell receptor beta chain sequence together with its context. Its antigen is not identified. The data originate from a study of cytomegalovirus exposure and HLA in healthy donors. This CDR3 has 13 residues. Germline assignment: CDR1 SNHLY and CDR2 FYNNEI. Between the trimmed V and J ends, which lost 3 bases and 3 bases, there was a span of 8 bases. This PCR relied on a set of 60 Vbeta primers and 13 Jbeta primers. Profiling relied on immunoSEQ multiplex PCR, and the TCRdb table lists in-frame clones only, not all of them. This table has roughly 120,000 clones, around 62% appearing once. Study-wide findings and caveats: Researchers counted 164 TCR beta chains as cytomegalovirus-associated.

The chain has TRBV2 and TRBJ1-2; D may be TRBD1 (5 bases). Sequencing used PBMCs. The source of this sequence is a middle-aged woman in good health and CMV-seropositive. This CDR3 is CASSEDTDYGYTF. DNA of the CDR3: TGTGCCAGCAGTGAGGACACCGACTATGGCTACACCTTC.